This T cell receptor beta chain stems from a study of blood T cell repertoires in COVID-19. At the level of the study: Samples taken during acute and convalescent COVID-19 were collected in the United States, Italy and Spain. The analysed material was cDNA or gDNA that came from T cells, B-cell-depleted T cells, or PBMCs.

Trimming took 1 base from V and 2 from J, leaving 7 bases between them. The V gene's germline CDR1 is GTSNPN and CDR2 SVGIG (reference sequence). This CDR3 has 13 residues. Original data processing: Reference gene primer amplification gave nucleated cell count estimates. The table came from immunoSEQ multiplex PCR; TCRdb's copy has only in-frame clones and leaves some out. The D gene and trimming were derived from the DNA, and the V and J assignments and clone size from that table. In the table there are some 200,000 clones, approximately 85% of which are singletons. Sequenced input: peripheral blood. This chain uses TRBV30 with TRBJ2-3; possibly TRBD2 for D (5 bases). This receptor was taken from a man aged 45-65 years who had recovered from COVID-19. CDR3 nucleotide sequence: TGTGCCTGGAGTGACGGGGACACAGATACGCAGTATTTT. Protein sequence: CAWSDGDTDTQYF.